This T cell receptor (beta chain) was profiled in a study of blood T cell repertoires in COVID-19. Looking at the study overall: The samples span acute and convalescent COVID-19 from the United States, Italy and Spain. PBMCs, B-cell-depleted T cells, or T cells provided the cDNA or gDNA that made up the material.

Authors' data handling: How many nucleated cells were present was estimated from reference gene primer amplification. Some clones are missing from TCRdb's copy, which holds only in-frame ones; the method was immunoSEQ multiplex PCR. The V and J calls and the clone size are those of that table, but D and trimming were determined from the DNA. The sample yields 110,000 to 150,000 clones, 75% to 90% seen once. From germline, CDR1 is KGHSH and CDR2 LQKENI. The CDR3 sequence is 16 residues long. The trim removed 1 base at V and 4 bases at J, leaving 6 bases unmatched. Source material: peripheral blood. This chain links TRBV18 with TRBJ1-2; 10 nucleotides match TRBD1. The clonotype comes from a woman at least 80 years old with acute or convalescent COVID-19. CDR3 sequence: CASSPQGTGDVYGYTF. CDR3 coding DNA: TGTGCCAGCTCACCACAAGGGACAGGGGATGTCTATGGCTACACCTTC.